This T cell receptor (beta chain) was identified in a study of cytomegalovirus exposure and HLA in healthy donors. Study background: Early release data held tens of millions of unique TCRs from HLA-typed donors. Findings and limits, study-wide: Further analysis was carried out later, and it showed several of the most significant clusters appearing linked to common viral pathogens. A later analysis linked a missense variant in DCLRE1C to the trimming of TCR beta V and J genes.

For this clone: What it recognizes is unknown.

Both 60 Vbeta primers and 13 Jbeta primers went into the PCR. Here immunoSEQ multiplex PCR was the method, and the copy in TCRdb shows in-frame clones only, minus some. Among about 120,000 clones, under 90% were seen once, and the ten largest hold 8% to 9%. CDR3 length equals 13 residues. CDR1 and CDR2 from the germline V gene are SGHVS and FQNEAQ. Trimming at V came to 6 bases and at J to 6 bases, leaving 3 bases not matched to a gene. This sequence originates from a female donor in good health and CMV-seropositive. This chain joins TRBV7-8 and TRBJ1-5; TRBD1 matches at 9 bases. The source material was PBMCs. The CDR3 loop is CASSSDRGQPQHF. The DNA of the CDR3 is TGTGCCAGCAGTTCGGACAGGGGTCAGCCCCAGCATTTT.